The entry below describes one T cell receptor (beta chain). This specimen belongs to a study of blood T cell repertoires in COVID-19. In the study overall: The United States, Italy and Spain supplied acute and convalescent COVID-19 samples. Sources were T cells, B-cell-depleted T cells, or PBMCs; the material itself was cDNA or gDNA.

In the authors' workflow: Estimated nucleated cell counts came from reference gene primer amplification. The protocol was immunoSEQ multiplex PCR, while the TCRdb copy is restricted to in-frame clones and leaves out a portion. V, J and clone size reflect that table, while D and trimming were determined from the DNA. Here the sample spans 200,000 to 250,000 clones, 80% to 85% being singletons. The CDR3 totals 14 residues. V was cut by 6 bases and J by 4 bases, with 13 bases left in between. CDR1 is MNHNY and CDR2 is SVGAGI in the germline V gene (reference sequence). The J gene is TRBJ1-5, the V gene TRBV6-6; D remains unclear. This clonotype was obtained from a woman under 40 who had recovered from COVID-19. Sequencing was carried out using peripheral blood. CDR3 in amino acids: CASRIDSTNQPQHF. CDR3 coding DNA: TGTGCCAGCAGGATCGACTCCACTAATCAGCCCCAGCATTTT.